The source of this T cell receptor (beta chain) is a study of vaccination effects on CD4 cells after COVID-19. Study background: Post-vaccine sampling occurred a median 72 days after the second dose. General observations from the study: Whether induced by infection or by vaccine, clones showed marked clonal contraction late after vaccination. Few convalescent patients were included, and no early post-infection timepoints were sampled.

Expansion of antigen-specific CD4+ T cells with viral peptide pools was carried out by the ViraFEST assay before sequencing. An approximately 10-day culture period preceded the isolation of CD4+ T cells. Each participant was given two doses of one vaccine (BNT162b2 or mRNA-1273). Nobody among the vaccine recipients had prior SARS-CoV-2 infection (nucleocapsid antibodies were negative). A remark on this clone: Its matching antigen is unknown.

Some clones are missing from TCRdb's copy, which holds only in-frame ones; the method was immunoSEQ multiplex PCR. The table lists 60,000 to 85,000 clones, around 74% of them singletons. This receptor was obtained from a human donor who received a COVID-19 vaccine. The material sequenced was CD4+ T cells from PBMCs cultured with HCoV-229E spike peptides, taken after COVID-19 vaccination.

The CDR3 nucleotides read TGCGCCAGCAGCTTGCAAGCGGGGGGGCTTGAGACCCAGTACTTC. This sequence encodes CASSLQAGGLETQYF. The chain links TRBV5-1 to TRBJ2-5; the match to TRBD2 covers 10 bases. The trim removed 1 base at V and 5 bases at J, leaving 5 bases unmatched. The V gene's germline CDR1 is SGHRS and CDR2 YFSETQ. CDR3 length: 15 residues.